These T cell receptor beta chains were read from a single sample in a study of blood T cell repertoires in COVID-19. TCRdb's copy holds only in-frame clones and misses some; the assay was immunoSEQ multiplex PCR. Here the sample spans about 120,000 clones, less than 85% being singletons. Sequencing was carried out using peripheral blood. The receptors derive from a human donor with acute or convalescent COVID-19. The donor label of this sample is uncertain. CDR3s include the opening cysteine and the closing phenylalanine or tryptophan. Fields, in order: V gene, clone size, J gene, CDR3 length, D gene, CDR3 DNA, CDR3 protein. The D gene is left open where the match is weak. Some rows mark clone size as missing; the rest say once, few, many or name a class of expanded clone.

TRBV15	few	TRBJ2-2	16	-	TGTGCCACCAGCAGAGATCGGGGTCGCAACACCGGGGAGCTGTTTTTT	CATSRDRGRNTGELFF
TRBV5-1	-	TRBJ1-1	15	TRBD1	TGCGCCAGCAACCGAGGGGGCGCGAGGAACACTGAAGCTTTCTTT	CASNRGGARNTEAFF
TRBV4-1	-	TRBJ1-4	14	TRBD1	TGCGCCAGCAGCCATTCAGGGGGCAGGGAAAAACTGTTTTTT	CASSHSGGREKLFF
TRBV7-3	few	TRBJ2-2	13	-	TGTGCCAGCAGTCGAGTGGACACCGGGGAGCTGTTTTTT	CASSRVDTGELFF
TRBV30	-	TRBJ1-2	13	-	TGTGCCTGGAGTGTATCACTGAACTATGGCTACACCTTC	CAWSVSLNYGYTF
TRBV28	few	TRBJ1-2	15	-	TGTGCCAGCAGTTTATGGTCGGGGGTTAACTATGGCTACACCTTC	CASSLWSGVNYGYTF
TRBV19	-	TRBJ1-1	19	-	TGTGCCAGTAGTATAGCCCTCGCGGGGAGTGGCCCATGGGGCACTGAAGCTTTCTTT	CASSIALAGSGPWGTEAFF
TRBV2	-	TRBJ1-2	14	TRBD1	TGTGCCAGCAGTGAACAGGGGGGTATCTATGGCTACACCTTC	CASSEQGGIYGYTF
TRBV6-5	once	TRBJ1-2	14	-	TGTGCCAGCAGTTACCTTACAGGGAACTATGGCTACACCTTC	CASSYLTGNYGYTF
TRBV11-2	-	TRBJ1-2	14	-	TGTGCCAGCAGCAATTTGCGTCAGGGCTATGGCTACACCTTC	CASSNLRQGYGYTF
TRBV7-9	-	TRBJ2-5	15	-	TGTGCCAGCAGCACAAGACAGAAACGCCAAGAGACCCAGTACTTC	CASSTRQKRQETQYF
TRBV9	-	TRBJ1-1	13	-	TGTGCCAGCAGCGGAGGGAGCTACACTGAAGCTTTCTTT	CASSGGSYTEAFF
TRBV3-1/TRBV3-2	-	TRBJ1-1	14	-	TGTGCCAGCAGATACGCCGGGACAACCTCTGAAGCTTTCTTT	CASRYAGTTSEAFF
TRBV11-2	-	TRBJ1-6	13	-	TGTGCCAGCAGCCGGGGGGGTGGATCACCCCTCCACTTT	CASSRGGGSPLHF
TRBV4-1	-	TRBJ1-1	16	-	TGCGCCAGCAGCCAAGTATCGCAGGGGCCTGGGACTGAAGCTTTCTTT	CASSQVSQGPGTEAFF
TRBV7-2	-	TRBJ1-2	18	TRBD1	TGTGCCAGCAGCTTAGATACCGGGACAGGGGGCGCGCGGTATGGCTACACCTTC	CASSLDTGTGGARYGYTF
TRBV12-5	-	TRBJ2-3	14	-	TGTGCTAGTGGTCCGGGGGAGCCCCCAGATACGCAGTATTTT	CASGPGEPPDTQYF
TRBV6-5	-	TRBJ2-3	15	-	TGTGCCAGCAGTTACGGGGCAGGGCCGGCAGATACGCAGTATTTT	CASSYGAGPADTQYF
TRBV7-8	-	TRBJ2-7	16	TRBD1	TGTGCCAGCAGCCCAACCGGGACAGGGGGCTCCTACGAGCAGTACTTC	CASSPTGTGGSYEQYF
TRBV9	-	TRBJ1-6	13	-	TGTGCCAGCAGCGCTACCGAGAATTCACCCCTCCACTTT	CASSATENSPLHF
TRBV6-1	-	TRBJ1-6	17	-	TGTGCCAGCAGTGAACGGGGGTTGAGCTCCTATAATTCACCCCTCCACTTT	CASSERGLSSYNSPLHF
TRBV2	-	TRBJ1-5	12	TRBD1	TGTGCCAAAGGACAGGGTAGTCAGCCCCAGCATTTT	CAKGQGSQPQHF
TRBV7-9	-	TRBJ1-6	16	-	TGTGCCAGCAGCTTGGGGGCTAGCTCCTATAATTCACCCCTCCACTTT	CASSLGASSYNSPLHF
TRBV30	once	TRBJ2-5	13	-	TGTGCCTGGAGTATGCAGGTCCAAGAGACCCAGTACTTC	CAWSMQVQETQYF
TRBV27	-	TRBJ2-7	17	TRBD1	TGTGCCAGCAGCAAATCATGGGGGACAGGTGCCTCCTACGAGCAGTACTTC	CASSKSWGTGASYEQYF
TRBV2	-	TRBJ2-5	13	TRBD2	TGTGCCAGCAGCGGACTAGCGGGGCAGACCCAGTACTTC	CASSGLAGQTQYF
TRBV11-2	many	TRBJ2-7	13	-	TGTGCCAGCAGCTTACCGGGGATCTACGAGCAGTACTTC	CASSLPGIYEQYF
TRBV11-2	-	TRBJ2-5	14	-	TGTGCCAGCAGCTACAGAGACCCCCAAGAGACCCAGTACTTC	CASSYRDPQETQYF
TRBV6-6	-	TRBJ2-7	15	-	TGTGCCAGCGTCTCCAGTACGACAGGAGCCTACGAGCAGTACTTC	CASVSSTTGAYEQYF
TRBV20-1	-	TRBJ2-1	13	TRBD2	TGCAGTGCTAGTGGGACTAAGCCTAATGAGCAGTTCTTC	CSASGTKPNEQFF
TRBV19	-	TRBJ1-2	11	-	TGTGCCAGTAGTAGCAGTGGTGGCTACACCTTC	CASSSSGGYTF
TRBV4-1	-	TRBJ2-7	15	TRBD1	TGCGCCAGCAGCCAAACGGGACAGGGAGGCTACGAGCAGTACTTC	CASSQTGQGGYEQYF
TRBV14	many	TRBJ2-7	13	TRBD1	TGTGCCAGCTCTAGGACAGGGAGGTACGAGCAGTACTTC	CASSRTGRYEQYF
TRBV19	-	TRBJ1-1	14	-	TGTGCCAGTAGCCAGCGGGCGCCGAACACTGAAGCTTTCTTT	CASSQRAPNTEAFF
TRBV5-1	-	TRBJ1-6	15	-	TGCGCCAGCAGCTTGGATGGGGGGAGAATTTCACCCCTCCACTTT	CASSLDGGRISPLHF
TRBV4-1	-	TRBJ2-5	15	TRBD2	TGCGCCAGCAGCCTTAGCGGGGGGGCCGTGGAGACCCAGTACTTC	CASSLSGGAVETQYF
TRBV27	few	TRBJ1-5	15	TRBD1	TGTGCCAGCAGTCTTAACAGGGGAAGCAATCAGCCCCAGCATTTT	CASSLNRGSNQPQHF
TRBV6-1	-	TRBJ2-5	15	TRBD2	TGTGCCAGCAGTGAAGCCGGGGGGGGGCAGGAGACCCAGTACTTC	CASSEAGGGQETQYF
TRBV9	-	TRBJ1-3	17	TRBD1	TGTGCCAGCAGCGCAAGCGGGACAGGGAGCTCTGGAAACACCATATATTTT	CASSASGTGSSGNTIYF
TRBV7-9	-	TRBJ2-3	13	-	TGTGCCAGCAGCTTATCGACAGCAGATACGCAGTATTTT	CASSLSTADTQYF
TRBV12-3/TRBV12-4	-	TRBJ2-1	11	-	TGTGCCAGCAGCCCAGGTCTTGAGCAGTTCTTC	CASSPGLEQFF
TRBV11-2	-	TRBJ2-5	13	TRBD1	TGTGCCAGCAGCTCGGACAGGATAGGGACCCAGTACTTC	CASSSDRIGTQYF
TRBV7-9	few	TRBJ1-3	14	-	TGTGCCAGCAGCTTAGAGCGGCGGGGAAACACCATATATTTT	CASSLERRGNTIYF
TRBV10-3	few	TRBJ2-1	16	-	TGTGCCATCAGTGAAGGGAGGCCTAGCTCCTACAATGAGCAGTTCTTC	CAISEGRPSSYNEQFF
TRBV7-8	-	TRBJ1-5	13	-	TGTGCCAGCAGCTTGACAGACAATCAGCCCCAGCATTTT	CASSLTDNQPQHF
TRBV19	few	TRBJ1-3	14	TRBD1	TGTGCCAGTAGTAGAGGACAGGGCGGAAACACCATATATTTT	CASSRGQGGNTIYF
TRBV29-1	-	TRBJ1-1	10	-	TGCAGCGTTGACAGCGTGGAAGCTTTCTTT	CSVDSVEAFF
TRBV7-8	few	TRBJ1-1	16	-	TGTGCCAGCAGCTTAGCGCTTGGACACCGGGCGACTGAAGCTTTCTTT	CASSLALGHRATEAFF
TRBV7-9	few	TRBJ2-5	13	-	TGTGCCAGCACCCCGTCAAACATTGAGACCCAGTACTTC	CASTPSNIETQYF
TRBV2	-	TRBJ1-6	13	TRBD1	TGTGCCAGCAGTCCGGGACAGGAATCACCCCTCCACTTT	CASSPGQESPLHF
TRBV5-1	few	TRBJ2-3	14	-	TGCGCCAGCAGCTTGGCCCTCGGAGCAGATACGCAGTATTTT	CASSLALGADTQYF
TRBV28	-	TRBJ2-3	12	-	TGTGCCAGCAGCCGTAAAACAGATACGCAGTATTTT	CASSRKTDTQYF
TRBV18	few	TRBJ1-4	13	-	TGTGCCAGCACCCGGGACACGGGTGAAAAACTGTTTTTT	CASTRDTGEKLFF
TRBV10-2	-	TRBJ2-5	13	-	TGCGCCAGCAGTGTAAGAGGGAAAGAGACCCAGTACTTC	CASSVRGKETQYF
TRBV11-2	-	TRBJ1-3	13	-	TGTGCCAGCAGCTTAGCCTCAGGTCCTTCCATATATTTT	CASSLASGPSIYF
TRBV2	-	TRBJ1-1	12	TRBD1	TGTGCCAGCGACAGGGCTGGCACTGAAGCTTTCTTT	CASDRAGTEAFF
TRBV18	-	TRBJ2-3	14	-	TGTGCCAGCTCACCGGGGCGCTCCACAGATACGCAGTATTTT	CASSPGRSTDTQYF
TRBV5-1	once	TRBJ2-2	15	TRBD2	TGCGCCAGCAGTAACACGGGGACTAGCACCGGGGAGCTGTTTTTT	CASSNTGTSTGELFF
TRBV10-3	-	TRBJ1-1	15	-	TGTGCCATCAGTGAGCATCAAATTGTCGGGGCTGAAGCTTTCTTT	CAISEHQIVGAEAFF